The 31 T cell receptor beta chains in this list originate from one sample, sequenced in a study of blood T cell repertoires in COVID-19. The data were produced by immunoSEQ multiplex PCR, yet TCRdb's version contains in-frame clones alone and is incomplete. Of 65,000 to 95,000 clones in the sample, 88% were seen once. Sequenced input: peripheral blood. The receptor set was obtained from a man in his 70s with acute or convalescent COVID-19.

The chain has TRBV9 and TRBJ2-7; TRBD1 matches at 8 bases. Germline V gene sequence: CDR1 SGDLS, CDR2 YYNGEE. Trimming at V came to 0 bases and at J to 1 base, leaving 9 bases not matched to a gene. The CDR3 extends over 17 amino acids. CDR3 loop: CASSVGGPQGVSYEQYF. The CDR3 coding sequence is TGTGCCAGCAGCGTAGGAGGCCCACAGGGGGTATCCTACGAGCAGTACTTC.

This chain connects TRBV27 to TRBJ1-2, with D perhaps matching TRBD1 (6 bases). Trimming took off 5 bases at V and 8 bases at J, with 12 bases between the two ends. This CDR3 spans 12 amino acids. Germline loops: CDR1 MNHEY, CDR2 SMNVEV (reference sequence). CDR3 loop: CASSPDSSGYTF. The CDR3 nucleotides read TGTGCCAGCAGTCCGGACAGCTCGGGCTACACCTTC.

This clone was counted once. J is TRBJ1-2 and V is TRBV28; possible D gene TRBD1, 5 bases. The V and J ends lost 4 bases and 5 bases respectively, with 11 bases between them. Germline CDR1 MDHEN, CDR2 SYDVKM. The CDR3 has 13 residues. The CDR3 DNA follows: TGTGCCAGCAGTTCAACCTCAGGGTATGGCTACACCTTC. Protein product: CASSSTSGYGYTF.

The table lists this clone with a few counts. This chain connects TRBV10-3 to TRBJ2-7, with D perhaps TRBD2 (5 bases). Germline CDR1 reads ENHRY; CDR2 reads SYGVKD. This CDR3 has 15 amino acids. V was clipped by 3 bases and J by 5 bases, with 17 bases between them. CDR3 sequence (DNA): TGTGCCATCAGTGAAGGGATAGCGACTCCTGACGAGCAGTACTTC. This translates into CAISEGIATPDEQYF.

V is TRBV28 and J is TRBJ1-2, with no clear D. This CDR3 region has 14 residues. V was clipped by 7 bases and J by 2 bases, with 14 bases between them. Germline values: CDR1 MDHEN, CDR2 SYDVKM. In nucleotides, the CDR3 is TGTGCCAGCATTTCTCCGGGGAGAAACTATGGCTACACCTTC. The encoded protein is CASISPGRNYGYTF.

This rearrangement joins TRBV3-1 (or the pseudogene TRBV3-2) to TRBJ2-4, with D unresolved. The V gene's germline CDR1 is LGHDT and CDR2 YNNKEL (reference sequence). The CDR3 contains 17 residues. Trimming shortened V by 0 bases and J by 0 bases, and 12 bases separated the two germline ends. CDR3 coding DNA: TGTGCCAGCAGCCAAGACGGAGCTTCTCTAGCCAAAAACATTCAGTACTTC. Amino acids: CASSQDGASLAKNIQYF.

The rearrangement uses TRBV25-1 and TRBJ1-2, with TRBD1 identical over 7 bases. Germline-derived CDR1 and CDR2 are MGHDK and SYGVNS. V gave up 4 bases and J gave up 4 bases; unmatched junction bases: 3. The CDR3 loop spans 13 amino acids. Here the CDR3 DNA reads TGTGCCAGCAGTGGAGGGACAGCCTATGGCTACACCTTC. This translates into CASSGGTAYGYTF.

The chain employs TRBV6-1 and TRBJ1-6; TRBD1 matches at 11 bases. This CDR3 comprises 14 residues. Germline CDR1 and CDR2: MNHNS and SASEGT. Germline trimming cut 3 bases from V and 10 bases from J; bases unmatched to any gene: 2. CDR3 sequence (DNA): TGTGCCAGCAGTGAGGGACAGGGGGTCTCACCCCTCCACTTT. It is translated as CASSEGQGVSPLHF.

The genes are TRBV19 and TRBJ1-1, with D hard to call. From germline, CDR1 is LNHDA and CDR2 SQIVND (reference sequence). This CDR3 has 14 residues. Deletions cut 3 bases from V and 7 bases from J, with 15 bases between. The CDR3 DNA follows: TGTGCCAGTAGTATTGGCAGGACCGGGAATGAAGCTTTCTTT. It codes for CASSIGRTGNEAFF.

The chain couples TRBV2 to TRBJ1-5; TRBD1 matches at 7 bases. With 5 bases clipped from V and 3 bases from J, the junction kept 10 bases outside the gene matches. Germline assignment: CDR1 SNHLY and CDR2 FYNNEI. The length of the CDR3 is 16 residues. The CDR3 DNA reads as TGTGCCAGCAGTCTCGGGACAGCAATTCTCAATCAGCCCCAGCATTTT. Amino acids: CASSLGTAILNQPQHF.

This clone appeared a single time. V is TRBV30 and J is TRBJ2-7, with D possibly TRBD1 on 6 matching bases. Trimming removed 2 bases at V and 3 bases at J, with 8 bases between. The germline gives CDR1 GTSNPN, CDR2 SVGIG (reference sequence). This CDR3 is 12 amino acids long. In DNA form, the CDR3 reads TGTGCCTGGAGTAGGACAGTCTACGAGCAGTACTTC. It is translated as CAWSRTVYEQYF.

This sequence joins TRBV27 and TRBJ2-7; 12 positions match TRBD2. V lost 8 bases and J lost 4; bases outside the gene matches: 18. The CDR3 runs 18 residues. Germline-derived CDR1 and CDR2 are MNHEY and SMNVEV (reference sequence). The CDR3 region has the DNA TGTGCCAGCCGGGACACCTTCGGGCTAGCGGGAGGGAAGTACGAGCAGTACTTC. Encoded protein: CASRDTFGLAGGKYEQYF.

V and J are TRBV19 and TRBJ2-7; 8 bases align to TRBD2. Per the germline V gene, CDR1 is LNHDA and CDR2 is SQIVND (reference sequence). The CDR3 has 14 amino acids. The V and J ends lost 10 bases and 4 bases, in that order; junction bases with no gene match: 12. CDR3 protein: CATSREAQAYEQYF. In DNA form, the CDR3 reads TGTGCCACCTCGCGGGAGGCCCAGGCTTACGAGCAGTACTTC.

V and J are TRBV28 and TRBJ2-3; 9 bases agree with TRBD2. Germline trimming cut 2 bases from V and 14 bases from J; bases unmatched to any gene: 8. The CDR3 totals 13 residues. Germline lookup yields CDR1 MDHEN and CDR2 SYDVKM. The CDR3 loop reads CASSLGWRGGLYF. The DNA of the CDR3 is TGTGCCAGCAGTTTAGGTTGGCGGGGGGGCTTGTATTTT.

This clone was seen a few times. The genes are TRBV28 and TRBJ1-5; D is possibly TRBD1 (6 bases). The CDR3 extends over 12 amino acids. Trimming cost V 11 bases and J 7 bases, with 15 bases left between them. CDR1 is MDHEN and CDR2 is SYDVKM in the germline V gene. The CDR3 DNA reads as TGTGCCGGGTACAGGGTGAGACAGCCCCAGCATTTT. Translation: CAGYRVRQPQHF.

This chain links TRBV5-4 with TRBJ1-3; D is possibly TRBD1 (5 bases). Deletions cut 3 bases from V and 1 base from J, with 11 bases between. In germline, CDR1 is SGHNT, CDR2 YYREEE (reference sequence). The CDR3 covers 15 residues. The CDR3 DNA is TGTGCCAGCAGCTCAACAGGCTCGTCTGGAAACACCATATATTTT. Amino acids: CASSSTGSSGNTIYF.

The chain is built from TRBV30 and TRBJ2-3; TRBD2 matches 8 bases. The CDR3 spans 15 residues. Germline V gives CDR1 GTSNPN, CDR2 SVGIG (reference sequence). Unmatched junction bases numbered 10, after V lost 2 bases and J lost 6 bases. CDR3 protein: CAWSRGLGGGDTQYF. CDR3 DNA sequence: TGTGCCTGGAGTCGGGGACTAGGCGGGGGGGATACGCAGTATTTT.

The chain has TRBV5-1 and TRBJ2-7; 12 nucleotides line up with TRBD1. Germline trimming cut 4 bases from V and 6 bases from J; bases unmatched to any gene: 5. CDR3 length equals 14 residues. Germline CDR1 reads SGHRS; CDR2 reads YFSETQ. The CDR3: CASSPGTGGLEQYF. CDR3 in DNA: TGCGCCAGCAGCCCCGGGACAGGGGGCCTCGAGCAGTACTTC. Based on the CDR3 plus reference TRBV5-1 and TRBJ2-7, the full variable domain is KAGVTQTPRYLIKTRGQQVTLSCSPISGHRSVSWYQQTPGQGLQFLFEYFSETQRNKGNFPGRFSGRQFSNSRSEMNVSTLELGDSALYLCASSPGTGGLEQYFGPGTRLTVT.

V is TRBV27 and J is TRBJ2-2; D possibly corresponds to TRBD2 (5 bases). Deletions cut 5 bases from V and 7 bases from J, with 17 bases between. CDR3 length: 15 residues. Germline V gene sequence: CDR1 MNHEY, CDR2 SMNVEV (reference sequence). DNA for the CDR3: TGTGCCAGCAGTATTGGCTGGTCCGCGGGCGGGGAGCTGTTTTTT. Its translation: CASSIGWSAGGELFF.

The chain recombines TRBV5-1 with TRBJ2-3, with 7 bases identical to TRBD1. J lost 0 bases, V lost 3 bases, and 4 bases had no gene match. The germline CDR1 and CDR2 sequences are SGHRS and YFSETQ. The CDR3 covers 15 residues. DNA for the CDR3: TGCGCCAGCAGCTCAACAGGGGCGAGCACAGATACGCAGTATTTT. As protein: CASSSTGASTDTQYF.

The rearrangement links TRBV30 to TRBJ2-6; possibly TRBD2 for D (6 bases). Trimming pared 4 bases from V and 0 bases from J, leaving 10 bases between. Germline lookup yields CDR1 GTSNPN and CDR2 SVGIG (reference sequence). The CDR3 length is 15 residues. This CDR3 reads CAWNGGDSGANVLTF. DNA of the CDR3: TGTGCCTGGAACGGAGGGGACTCTGGGGCCAACGTCCTGACTTTC.

The chain uses TRBV5-8 and TRBJ1-6; D is uncertain. Trimming took off 0 bases at V and 13 bases at J, with 14 bases between the two ends. This CDR3 has 14 residues. Germline assignment: CDR1 SGHTS and CDR2 YDEGEE. CDR3 protein: CASSLVPGSSPLHF. CDR3 nucleotide sequence: TGTGCCAGCAGCTTGGTGCCAGGATCTAGCCCCCTCCACTTT.

V is TRBV11-2 and J is TRBJ1-1; 8 bases are shared with TRBD1. The CDR3 is made up of 14 amino acids. V lost 4 bases, J lost 6 bases, and 7 bases stayed unmatched. CDR1 and CDR2 from the germline V gene are SGHAT and FQNNGV. Here the CDR3 DNA reads TGTGCCAGCAGCTCTACCGGGACAGGCCCTGAAGCTTTCTTT. Translation: CASSSTGTGPEAFF.

The chain combines TRBV12-5 with TRBJ2-2; 7 positions match TRBD2. This CDR3 is built from 16 residues. Germline CDR1 and CDR2: LGHNT and FRNRAP. The V gene end was trimmed by 3 bases and the J gene end by 4 bases; junction bases not matched to a gene: 8. In DNA form, the CDR3 reads TGTGCTAGTGGTTTCCGGGGGGTGCGGGGCACCGGGGAGCTGTTTTTT. This sequence encodes CASGFRGVRGTGELFF.

CDR3 DNA sequence: TGTGCCAGCAGTGCTAGCGGGATCGGGGCCGGGGAGCTGTTTTTT. Translated, it gives CASSASGIGAGELFF. The chain joins TRBV2 to TRBJ2-2; 9 bases are a match to TRBD2. The CDR3 consists of 15 residues. J lost 6 bases, V lost 4 bases, and 6 bases had no gene match. The germline V gene has CDR1 SNHLY and CDR2 FYNNEI.

The CDR3 loop is CASSWTGQGFTEAFF. Here the CDR3 DNA reads TGCGCCAGCAGCTGGACGGGACAGGGATTCACTGAAGCTTTCTTT. The chain carries TRBV5-1 and TRBJ1-1, with 9 bases that match TRBD1. The V gene's germline CDR1 is SGHRS and CDR2 YFSETQ. The V and J ends lost 3 bases and 4 bases, in that order; junction bases with no gene match: 7. This CDR3 has 15 residues.

This chain connects TRBV6-5 to TRBJ1-3; the D is unclear. The CDR3 has 13 amino acids. V lost 8 bases and J 0 bases, leaving 8 bases between the germline ends. Germline lookup yields CDR1 MNHEY and CDR2 SVGAGI. The CDR3 here is CASAERSGNTIYF. For the CDR3, the DNA is TGTGCCAGCGCAGAACGCTCTGGAAACACCATATATTTT.

The gene calls are TRBV2 and TRBJ2-3; the D is unclear. The CDR3 extends over 12 amino acids. The V end lost 3 bases, the J end lost 7 bases, and 8 bases lay between the germline ends. In germline, CDR1 is SNHLY, CDR2 FYNNEI. In DNA form, the CDR3 reads TGTGCCAGCAGTGACGGCGGAAATACGCAGTATTTT. It codes for CASSDGGNTQYF.

The V gene is TRBV9, the J gene TRBJ2-2; 8 bases match TRBD2. From germline, CDR1 is SGDLS and CDR2 YYNGEE. The length of the CDR3 is 17 residues. V trimming: 3 bases; J trimming: 2 bases; junction bases outside the gene matches: 9. The CDR3 DNA sequence: TGTGCCAGCAGCGCCCCTGCGAGCGGGGGTAACACCGGGGAGCTGTTTTTT. It yields the protein CASSAPASGGNTGELFF.

The V and J genes are TRBV19 and TRBJ2-2, with 7 bases identical to TRBD2. Unmatched junction bases numbered 4, after V lost 1 base and J lost 5 bases. The CDR3 length is 15 residues. Germline V gene sequence: CDR1 LNHDA, CDR2 SQIVND (reference sequence). The CDR3 protein is CASSIGRGLTGELFF. The DNA of the CDR3 is TGTGCCAGTAGTATAGGGCGGGGGTTGACCGGGGAGCTGTTTTTT.

The CDR3 spells CASSKRDGTYEQYF. Written as DNA, the CDR3 is TGTGCCAGCAGCAAGCGGGACGGAACCTACGAGCAGTACTTC. The chain carries TRBV13 and TRBJ2-7, with 7 nucleotides matching TRBD2. CDR1 is PRHDT, CDR2 FYEKMQ, per germline (reference sequence). The V segment lost 5 bases and the J segment 2 bases; nucleotides outside the gene matches: 6. CDR3 length: 14 residues.